These 18 T cell receptor beta chains originate from one sample sequenced in a study of cytomegalovirus exposure and HLA in healthy donors. A multiplex PCR was run with 60 Vbeta primers and 13 Jbeta primers. Some clones are missing from TCRdb's copy, which holds only in-frame ones; the method was immunoSEQ multiplex PCR. The sample lists around 110,000 clones, around 85% occurring once. The sequencing sample was made of PBMCs. Receptors were obtained from a man aged 55-75 years in good health and CMV-seronegative.

The chain carries TRBV4-3 and TRBJ2-5, with 9 bases lining up with TRBD2. Germline V gene data show CDR1 as LGHNA and CDR2 as YSLEER. The CDR3 loop spans 16 amino acids. V gave up 4 bases and J gave up 7 bases; unmatched junction bases: 13. CDR3 region: CASSPSTSGSRRTQYF. The DNA for the CDR3 is TGCGCCAGCAGCCCATCGACTAGCGGATCCCGCAGGACCCAGTACTTC.

V gene TRBV27 combines with J gene TRBJ2-3; D uncertain. Germline V gives CDR1 MNHEY, CDR2 SMNVEV (reference sequence). The CDR3 has 12 residues. V was pared by 7 bases and J by 7 bases, with 12 bases between. CDR3 in DNA: TGTGCCAGCACTCCGGGTAATAATACGCAGTATTTT. Its translation is CASTPGNNTQYF.

The chain couples TRBV9 to TRBJ1-1; possible D gene TRBD1, 5 bases. This CDR3 region has 16 residues. Trimming shortened V by 2 bases and J by 11 bases, and 25 bases separated the two germline ends. The germline gives CDR1 SGDLS, CDR2 YYNGEE. The DNA for the CDR3 is TGTGCCAGCAGCGTTGCCTCCCGGGGGGGTTTGAGCTCGGCTTTCTTT. Translated, it gives CASSVASRGGLSSAFF.

V usage is TRBV5-4 and J usage is TRBJ2-5; 7 bases are a match to TRBD2. This CDR3 region has 15 residues. CDR1 and CDR2 from the germline V gene are SGHNT and YYREEE (reference sequence). V gave up 4 bases and J gave up 5 bases; unmatched junction bases: 11. CDR3 region: CASSERTRGGETQYF. The CDR3 DNA reads TGTGCCAGCAGCGAGAGGACTAGAGGAGGGGAGACCCAGTACTTC.

This clone appeared a single time. The chain combines TRBV6-1 with TRBJ1-2, with a possible D match to TRBD1 (6 bases). The CDR3 consists of 14 residues. V was cut by 7 bases and J by 3 bases, with 15 bases left in between. Germline V gene lookup returns CDR1 MNHNS and CDR2 SASEGT. The CDR3 region has the DNA TGTGCCAGCAAGGTCGGGACACGATACTATGGCTACACCTTC. As protein: CASKVGTRYYGYTF.

The V gene is TRBV5-1, the J gene TRBJ2-2; maybe TRBD1 (5 bases). The CDR3 is 16 amino acids. Trimming shortened V by 0 bases and J by 5 bases, and 14 bases separated the two germline ends. Germline values: CDR1 SGHRS, CDR2 YFSETQ. The CDR3, as DNA: TGCGCCAGCAGCTTGGCGTTAGGGGTCGGAACCGGGGAGCTGTTTTTT. Encoded protein: CASSLALGVGTGELFF.

This clone was seen only a few times. The V call is TRBV5-1, the J call TRBJ1-2; no reliable D call. Germline assignment: CDR1 SGHRS and CDR2 YFSETQ. Trimming took off 2 bases at V and 6 bases at J, with 11 bases between the two ends. The CDR3 runs 13 residues. The CDR3 bases are TGCGCCAGCAGCTTTTCCGTAGAGGATGGCTACACCTTC. Translation: CASSFSVEDGYTF.

The V and J genes are TRBV7-3 and TRBJ2-3, with 8 bases matching TRBD2. Losses at the gene ends were 2 bases for V and 7 bases for J; bases not matched to a gene: 8. Germline V gene data show CDR1 as SGHTA and CDR2 as FQGTGA. The length of the CDR3 is 15 residues. CDR3 residues: CASSLQSGGINTQYF. CDR3 DNA sequence: TGTGCCAGCAGCTTACAGAGCGGGGGCATAAATACGCAGTATTTT.

V usage is TRBV5-1 and J usage is TRBJ2-3; 9 positions match TRBD2. This CDR3 is 19 amino acids long. V dropped 4 bases and J dropped 2; count of bases not matched to a gene: 17. Germline V gene sequence: CDR1 SGHRS, CDR2 YFSETQ. The CDR3 reads CASSRGDWASGVFTDTQYF. Here the CDR3 DNA reads TGCGCCAGCAGCAGGGGAGATTGGGCTAGCGGGGTATTCACAGATACGCAGTATTTT.

The V call is TRBV2, the J call TRBJ2-7; TRBD1 matches at 9 bases. The J segment lost 3 bases and the V segment lost 3 bases, leaving 3 bases of the junction unmatched. The CDR3 extends over 14 amino acids. The V gene's germline CDR1 is SNHLY and CDR2 FYNNEI. CDR3 residues: CASSDRQGGYEQYV. In DNA, the CDR3 is TGTGCCAGCAGTGATAGACAGGGGGGCTACGAGCAGTACGTC.

V and J are TRBV5-4 and TRBJ1-1, with 11 bases lining up with TRBD1. V was clipped by 0 bases and J by 5 bases; unmatched bases: 6. Germline V gives CDR1 SGHNT, CDR2 YYREEE (reference sequence). The CDR3 is 16 residues long. CDR3 bases: TGTGCCAGCAGCTTGGCGGCCGGGACAGGGGGAACTGAAGCTTTCTTT. This codes for CASSLAAGTGGTEAFF.

This chain joins TRBV18 and TRBJ1-4, with TRBD1 matching 7 bases. This CDR3 spans 15 amino acids. V shed 2 bases and J 3 bases; nucleotides not matched to a gene: 3. Germline CDR1 reads KGHSH; CDR2 reads LQKENI. CDR3 region: CASSPNQGANEKLFF. In nucleotides, the CDR3 is TGTGCCAGCTCACCAAATCAGGGGGCTAATGAAAAACTGTTTTTT. The full variable domain, rest sourced from reference TRBV18 and TRBJ1-4, is NAGVMQNPRHLVRRRGQEARLRCSPMKGHSHVYWYRQLPEEGLKFMVYLQKENIIDESGMPKERFSAEFPKEGPSILRIQQVVRGDSAAYFCASSPNQGANEKLFFGSGTQLSVL.

The V call is TRBV5-1, the J call TRBJ1-3; 9 bases are shared with TRBD1. With 4 bases clipped from V and 3 bases from J, the junction kept 8 bases outside the gene matches. This CDR3 has 16 amino acids. Per the germline V gene, CDR1 is SGHRS and CDR2 is YFSETQ. This chain's CDR3 is CASSVIGQGIGNTIYF. CDR3 nucleotides: TGCGCCAGCAGCGTAATTGGACAGGGGATTGGAAACACCATATATTTT.

The chain couples TRBV7-2 to TRBJ2-3; 13 bases agree with TRBD2. The CDR3 consists of 17 residues. Per germline, CDR1 SGHTA and CDR2 FQGNSA. Trimming cost V 3 bases and J 4 bases; bases outside gene matches: 7. The CDR3 reads CASSFLLAGGRADTQYF. The CDR3 nucleotides read TGTGCCAGCAGCTTCCTACTAGCGGGGGGGAGGGCAGATACGCAGTATTTT.

This chain uses TRBV2 with TRBJ2-6; D remains ambiguous. CDR1 is SNHLY and CDR2 is FYNNEI in the germline V gene. V dropped 7 bases and J dropped 0 bases, with 7 bases sitting between them. The CDR3 contains 14 residues. CDR3 sequence reads: CASMLRSGANVLTF. The CDR3 bases are TGTGCCAGCATGCTGCGCTCTGGGGCCAACGTCCTGACTTTC.

This chain's CDR3 is CASRGAGGPNTQYF. CDR3 sequence (DNA): TGTGCCAGCAGGGGAGCGGGGGGCCCAAATACGCAGTATTTT. The chain uses TRBV5-4 and TRBJ2-3; 9 nucleotides match TRBD2. Looked up from germline, CDR1 is SGHNT and CDR2 is YYREEE (reference sequence). There are 14 residues in the CDR3. Germline trimming cut 5 bases from V and 7 bases from J; bases unmatched to any gene: 8.

In its sample, this clone was seen a few times. The chain recombines TRBV28 with TRBJ2-1; 8 nucleotides match TRBD1. Germline V CDR1 and CDR2: MDHEN, SYDVKM. This CDR3 is built from 12 residues. V dropped 8 bases and J dropped 4; count of bases not matched to a gene: 1. CDR3 in amino acids: CASGTGYNEQFF. The CDR3, as DNA: TGTGCCAGCGGGACAGGTTACAATGAGCAGTTCTTC.

V usage is TRBV19 and J usage is TRBJ1-6; weak D call: TRBD1 (6 bases). The V and J ends lost 5 bases and 8 bases respectively, with 13 bases between them. This CDR3 spans 14 amino acids. Germline V CDR1 and CDR2: LNHDA, SQIVND (reference sequence). The DNA of the CDR3 is TGTGCCAGTAGTCCAACAGGGTCGGATTCACCCCTCCACTTT. Translated, it gives CASSPTGSDSPLHF.